These 2 T cell receptor beta chains originate from one sample sequenced in a study of blood T cell repertoires in COVID-19 (TCRdb year 2020). The library was prepared using the immunoSEQ multiplex PCR assay. TCRdb retrieved this table from immuneACCESS and kept in-frame rearrangements only. Not all clones are present; in checked studies, unresolved V genes account for under half, and no reason is known for the remainder. The sample table lists about 170,000 clones, 80% to 90% of them with a count of one. In total, the top ten clones hold about 14% of the sample. The source material was peripheral blood. The receptors originated from a woman in her sixties or seventies with COVID-19, enrolled during active disease.

This chain joins TRBV28 and TRBJ2-3, with a possible D match to TRBD1 (6 bases). Germline CDR1 is MDHEN and CDR2 is SYDVKM. Between the trimmed V and J ends, which lost 4 bases and 2 bases, there was a span of 13 bases. The CDR3 sequence is 15 residues long. The CDR3 DNA follows: TGTGCCAGCAGTTCAAACAGGGAGTACACAGATACGCAGTATTTT. Amino acids: CASSSNREYTDTQYF.

This clone has only one observation. The J gene is TRBJ2-3, the V gene TRBV15; 11 nucleotides match TRBD1. V was clipped by 5 bases and J by 4 bases; unmatched bases: 8. The CDR3 spans 16 residues. In germline, CDR1 is LNHNV, CDR2 YYDKDF (reference sequence). CDR3 protein: CATSLGQGEKSDTQYF. For the CDR3, the DNA is TGTGCCACCAGCCTGGGACAGGGGGAGAAGTCAGATACGCAGTATTTT.